The rows below give T cell receptor beta chains drawn from one sample of a study of cytomegalovirus exposure and HLA in healthy donors. Assay used: immunoSEQ multiplex PCR; TCRdb lists only in-frame clones, some missing. The profile shows 120,000 or so clones, over 60% of them singletons. The specimen was PBMCs. Receptor source: a woman between 40 and 55 years old in good health and CMV-seronegative. Both conserved end residues are part of each CDR3. D genes are given only for firm matches. Size is omitted from some rows. Given values are once, few, many or a class for expanded clones.

>-|TRBJ1-2|-|TRBV28
TGTGCCAGCGCCCCTGGCGGGGGGGCCGCGGACTATGGCTACACCTTC
CASAPGGGAADYGYTF
>-|TRBJ2-7|TRBD2|TRBV5-4
TGTGCCAGCAGCTTGGAAGCGGGAGGGCTGGACGAGCAGTACTTC
CASSLEAGGLDEQYF
>once|TRBJ1-1|-|TRBV7-9
TGTGCCAGCAGCTTTGGGCGTCGACAGTCGAACACTGAAGCTTTCTTT
CASSFGRRQSNTEAFF
>-|TRBJ1-2|-|TRBV6-5
TGTGCCAGCGCACTCAGGGCTAACTATGGCTACACCTTC
CASALRANYGYTF
>-|TRBJ1-1|-|TRBV28
TGTGCCAGCCGAGGAATGTGGGCTTTCTTT
CASRGMWAFF
>-|TRBJ1-2|-|TRBV10-3
TGTGCCATCACCTGGAACAGCTACTATGGCTACACCTTC
CAITWNSYYGYTF
>once|TRBJ1-1|TRBD1|TRBV18
TGTGCCAGCTCATCAGGACAGGGGGCGCGGACTGAAGCTTTCTTT
CASSSGQGARTEAFF
>-|TRBJ2-1|TRBD1|TRBV6-6
TGTGCCAGCAGAGCCGACAGGGGGTACCAGTACAATGAGCAGTTCTTC
CASRADRGYQYNEQFF
>-|TRBJ2-3|TRBD1|TRBV11-1
TGTGCCAGCAGCATCGGACAGGGCGGCACAGATACGCAGTATTTT
CASSIGQGGTDTQYF
>few|TRBJ2-3|-|TRBV5-1
TGCGCCAGCAGCTTGGCCTTAACCGGAACGAGTAGCGGCACAGATACGCAGTATTTT
CASSLALTGTSSGTDTQYF
>-|TRBJ1-4|-|TRBV4-2
TGTGCCAGCAGCCAAGACAGGGCACCGAATGAAAAACTGTTTTTT
CASSQDRAPNEKLFF
>few|TRBJ1-1|-|TRBV5-4
TGTGCCAGCAGCTTGCGGGGTCTAGGCACTGAAGCTTTCTTT
CASSLRGLGTEAFF
>-|TRBJ2-5|-|TRBV28
TGTGCCAGCAGTTCGCCATGGACAGCCCAAGAGACCCAGTACTTC
CASSSPWTAQETQYF
>-|TRBJ1-2|-|TRBV11-2
TGTGCCACCGCCCCCGGGACACTTAACTATGGCTACACCTTC
CATAPGTLNYGYTF
>once|TRBJ2-7|-|TRBV28
TGTGCCAGCGCTAGCTCCTACGAGCAGTACTTC
CASASSYEQYF
>once|TRBJ2-5|-|TRBV7-9
TGTGCCAGCAGCCCCGTAGGCGTCAGGCCCCTTCAAGAGACCCAGTACTTC
CASSPVGVRPLQETQYF
>-|TRBJ2-1|TRBD2|TRBV11-1
TGTGCCAGCAGCGGGGGTAGCGGGAGCGATTCCTACAATGAGCAGTTCTTC
CASSGGSGSDSYNEQFF
>-|TRBJ2-1|TRBD2|TRBV10-2
TGCGCCAGCCGCCTTGCGACTAGCGGGAGCTATGAGCAGTTCTTC
CASRLATSGSYEQFF
>-|TRBJ1-5|-|TRBV7-9
TGTGCCAGCAGCCGCACAGGTGATCAGCCCCAGCATTTT
CASSRTGDQPQHF
>-|TRBJ2-6|TRBD2|TRBV2
TGTGCCAGCAGTGAAGCGCTTCGCGGGGGCTCTGGGGCCAACGTCCTGACTTTC
CASSEALRGGSGANVLTF
>-|TRBJ2-5|-|TRBV11-2
TGTGCCAGCAGCTTAAAGCATCAGTGGAGACCCGAAAGCGAGACCCAGTACTTC
CASSLKHQWRPESETQYF
>-|TRBJ2-7|TRBD2|TRBV7-9
TGTGCCAGCGGTCTAGGCGGGAGTAAACCCTACGAGCAGTACTTC
CASGLGGSKPYEQYF
>-|TRBJ1-5|-|TRBV25-1
TGTGCCCGAGGAGCAGGGTCTAGCAATCAGCCCCAGCATTTT
CARGAGSSNQPQHF
>-|TRBJ1-1|TRBD1|TRBV5-1
TGCGCCAGCAGCCTACAGGGGGGGGTCCTGAACACTAAAGCTTTCTTT
CASSLQGGVLNTKAFF
>-|TRBJ2-1|TRBD2|TRBV9
TGTGCCAGCAGCCTAAGGGGAGGGCCGTACAATGAGCAGTTCTTC
CASSLRGGPYNEQFF
>-|TRBJ2-7|-|TRBV19
TGTGCCAGTAGTATCGGACTCAATAGGGACTACGAGCAGTACTTC
CASSIGLNRDYEQYF
>-|TRBJ2-1|TRBD1|TRBV19
TGTGCCAGTAGCCGGTTCGGGACAGGGCGGAATGAGCAGTTCTTC
CASSRFGTGRNEQFF
>-|TRBJ1-1|-|TRBV28
TGTGCCAGCAGTCCACGGTACAACACTGAAGCTTTCTTT
CASSPRYNTEAFF
>-|TRBJ2-3|TRBD2|TRBV9
TGTGCCAGCAGCTCACCTAGCGGGACTAGCACAGATACGCAGTATTTT
CASSSPSGTSTDTQYF
>-|TRBJ2-7|TRBD2|TRBV28
TGTGCCAGCGGACTAGCGGGAGAGATATCGGGCGAGCAGTACTTC
CASGLAGEISGEQYF
>-|TRBJ2-3|TRBD2|TRBV7-9
TGTGCCAGCAGCGCCGGGACTAGCGGTGTCGGAGATACGCAGTATTTT
CASSAGTSGVGDTQYF
>-|TRBJ1-2|-|TRBV28
TGTGCCAGCAGTTCCGGACAGACCTATGGCTACACCTTC
CASSSGQTYGYTF
>-|TRBJ2-2|-|TRBV25-1
TGTGCCAGCAGTGAATCCTCTCCCGGGGAGCTGTTTTTT
CASSESSPGELFF
>-|TRBJ1-1|-|TRBV7-2
TGTGCCAGCAGCTTAGGGATTTCGGGGGAAACTAACACTGAAGCTTTCTTT
CASSLGISGETNTEAFF
>-|TRBJ1-3|-|TRBV7-8
TGTGCCAGCAGCGCCTCTCCCCGGGGATCGGGACACTCGAGCTCTGGAAACACCATATATTTT
CASSASPRGSGHSSSGNTIYF
>few|TRBJ1-1|-|TRBV5-4
TGTGCCAGCAGCCAGGAAGAGGCAGGGTCCACTGAAGCTTTCTTT
CASSQEEAGSTEAFF
>-|TRBJ2-3|-|TRBV7-2
TGTGCCAGCAGCTTCTCCGGAACTAAGGCAGATACGCAGTATTTT
CASSFSGTKADTQYF
>-|TRBJ1-2|-|TRBV5-1
TGCGCCAGCAGCTTGTCTGACAGGACCTATGGCTACACCTTC
CASSLSDRTYGYTF
>-|TRBJ1-5|-|TRBV18
TGTGCCAGCTCACGGCTGGGGGCGCGGCAGCCCCAGCATTTT
CASSRLGARQPQHF
>few|TRBJ2-4|TRBD2|TRBV7-2
TGTGCCAGCAGCTTAGTGTCGGGAGGCCAGGGCCCCAACAGTCAGTACTTC
CASSLVSGGQGPNSQYF
>few|TRBJ2-4|TRBD2|TRBV4-2
TGTGCCAGCAGCCAAGCGGGACTAGCCAAAAACAGTCAGTACTTC
CASSQAGLAKNSQYF